Listed here are 3 T cell receptor beta chains from one sample, sequenced in a study of early T cells in non-severe SARS-CoV-2 infection (TCRdb year 2021). The library came from 5' RACE. The sample was run on a NextSeq 500. The raw public data were reprocessed by TCRdb itself: fastp quality trimming at Q25, MiXCR clonotype calling, in-frame beta chains only. For every CDR3 protein sequence, its rows merge into one entry that carries the most common genes and DNA. The sample table contains some 53,000 distinct CDR3 sequences; only one count was recorded for over 7% of them. About 9% of the sample belongs to the ten largest clones. Sequencing was performed on whole blood. These TCRs come from an adult who was a healthcare worker with PCR-confirmed SARS-CoV-2 infection or an uninfected control (not recorded which).

The J gene is TRBJ1-5, the V gene TRBV20-1; possible D gene TRBD1, 6 bases. The germline gives CDR1 DFQATT, CDR2 SNEGSKA (reference sequence). V was trimmed by 1 base and J by 1 base, leaving 11 bases between them. The CDR3 spans 15 residues. CDR3: CSARAGAGSNQPQHF. The CDR3 DNA reads as TGCAGTGCTAGAGCAGGGGCTGGAAGCAATCAGCCCCAGCATTTT.

The chain joins TRBV7-8 to TRBJ2-1; 7 nucleotides agree with TRBD2. The germline V gene has CDR1 SGHVS and CDR2 FQNEAQ. J was trimmed by 0 bases and V by 6 bases; bases with no gene match: 2. This CDR3 comprises 14 residues. CDR3 DNA: TGTGCCAGCAGGGGGGGGACCTCCTACAATGAGCAGTTCTTC. Amino acid sequence: CASRGGTSYNEQFF.

This clonotype occurred a few times. V is TRBV2 and J is TRBJ2-1; D ambiguous. The germline V and J ends were trimmed by 6 bases and 12 bases, with 21 bases remaining between them. The germline gives CDR1 SNHLY, CDR2 FYNNEI. The CDR3 spans 14 residues. The CDR3 loop is CASSVTQDLPRQFF. DNA of the CDR3: TGTGCCAGCAGCGTGACCCAAGATCTCCCTCGGCAGTTCTTC.